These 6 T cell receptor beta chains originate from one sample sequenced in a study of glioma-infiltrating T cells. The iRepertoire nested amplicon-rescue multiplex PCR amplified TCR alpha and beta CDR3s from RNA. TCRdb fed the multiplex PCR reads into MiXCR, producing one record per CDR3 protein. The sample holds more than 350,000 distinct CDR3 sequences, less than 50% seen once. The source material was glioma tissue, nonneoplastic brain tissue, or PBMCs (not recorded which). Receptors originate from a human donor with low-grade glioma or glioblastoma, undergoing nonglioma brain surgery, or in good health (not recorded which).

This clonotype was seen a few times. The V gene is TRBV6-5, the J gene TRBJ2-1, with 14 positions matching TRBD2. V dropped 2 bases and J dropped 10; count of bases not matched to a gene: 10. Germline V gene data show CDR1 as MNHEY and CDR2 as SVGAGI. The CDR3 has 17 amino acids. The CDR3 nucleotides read TGTGCCAGCAGTTACCCCACCCTGGGACTAGCGGGAGAGGAGCAGTTCTTC. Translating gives CASSYPTLGLAGEEQFF.

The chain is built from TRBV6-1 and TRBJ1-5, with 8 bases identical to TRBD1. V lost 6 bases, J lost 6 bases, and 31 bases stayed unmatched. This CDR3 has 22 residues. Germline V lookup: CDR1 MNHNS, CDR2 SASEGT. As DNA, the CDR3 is TGTGCCAGCAGGTTCAGCGGCAGAACGGTGGGCCCCAGGGGGCATTTTAGTCAGCCCCAGCATTTT. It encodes CASRFSGRTVGPRGHFSQPQHF.

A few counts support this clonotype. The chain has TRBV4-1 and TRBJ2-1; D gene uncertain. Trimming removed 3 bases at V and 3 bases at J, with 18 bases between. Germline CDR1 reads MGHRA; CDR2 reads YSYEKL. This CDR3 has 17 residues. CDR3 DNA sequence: TGCGCCAGCAGCCAGGCCCCAGGCCGATCGGTCTACAATGAGCAGTTCTTC. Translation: CASSQAPGRSVYNEQFF.

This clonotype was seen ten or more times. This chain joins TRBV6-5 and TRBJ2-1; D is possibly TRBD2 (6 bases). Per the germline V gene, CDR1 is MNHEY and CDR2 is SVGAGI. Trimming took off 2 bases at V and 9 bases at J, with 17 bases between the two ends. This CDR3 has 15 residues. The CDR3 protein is CASSYTAGLSGEQFF. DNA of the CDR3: TGTGCCAGCAGTTACACCGCGGGACTCAGCGGTGAGCAGTTCTTC.

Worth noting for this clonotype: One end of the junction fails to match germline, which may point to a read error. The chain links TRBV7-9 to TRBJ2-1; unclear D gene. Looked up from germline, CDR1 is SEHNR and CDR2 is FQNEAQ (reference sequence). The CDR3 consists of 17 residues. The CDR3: CGSSLAWVSSSYNEQFF. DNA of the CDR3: TGTGGCAGCAGCTTAGCTTGGGTCAGCAGCTCCTACAATGAGCAGTTCTTC.

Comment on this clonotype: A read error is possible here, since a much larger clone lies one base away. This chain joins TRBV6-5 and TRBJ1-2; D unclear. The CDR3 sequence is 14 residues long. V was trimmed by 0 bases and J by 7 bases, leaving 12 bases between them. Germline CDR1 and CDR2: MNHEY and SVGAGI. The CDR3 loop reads CASSYSGRPCGYTF. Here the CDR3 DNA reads TGTGCCAGCAGTTACTCGGGTCGACCCTGTGGCTACACCTTC.